This paragraph reports one T cell receptor beta chain. The CDR3 totals 14 residues. Germline CDR1 is SNHLY and CDR2 is FYNNEI. Between the trimmed V and J ends, which lost 3 bases and 1 base, there was a span of 9 bases. These data originate in a study of blood T cell repertoires in COVID-19. In the authors' workflow: How many nucleated cells were present was estimated from reference gene primer amplification. Generated by immunoSEQ multiplex PCR, the TCRdb table keeps only in-frame clones and is missing some. That table is the source of V, J and clone size, and D and trimming were worked out from the DNA. The table records 250,000 to 400,000 clones, about 90% of them present only once.

Sample: peripheral blood. This TCR was sampled from a woman between 25 and 40 years old with COVID-19, enrolled during active disease. V and J are TRBV2 and TRBJ1-2; D gene ambiguous. The CDR3 DNA reads as TGTGCCAGCAGTGACGGACTGAATAACTATGGCTACACCTTC. Translation gives CASSDGLNNYGYTF.